These T cell receptor beta chains were read from a single sample in a study of CD8 T cell repertoires and HIV-1 epitope variants. The protocol was immunoSEQ multiplex PCR, while the TCRdb copy is restricted to in-frame clones and leaves out a portion. The sample includes under 7,500 clones, 66% of them seen just once. No antigen has been assigned to these receptors. Sequencing used cultured CD8+ T cells derived from PBMCs. Receptors originate from a male donor with HIV. The CDR3 runs from the conserved cysteine through the conserved F or W. The D gene is left open where the match is weak. A row's size may be missing; if present it is once, few, many or a size class.

clone_size j_call v_call d_call cdr3_aa cdr3_nt
- TRBJ1-5 TRBV28 TRBD1 CASSLTGGSNQPQHF TGTGCCAGCAGTCTGACAGGGGGCAGTAATCAGCCCCAGCATTTT
- TRBJ1-1 TRBV28 - CASSMTGRRNTEAFF TGTGCCAGCAGTATGACTGGGCGTCGGAACACTGAAGCTTTCTTT
- TRBJ2-2 TRBV9 TRBD1 CASSLPPGGETGELFF TGTGCCAGCAGCTTACCCCCAGGGGGAGAGACCGGGGAGCTGTTTTTT
- TRBJ2-2 TRBV6-5 - CASSYSISGELFF TGTGCCAGCAGTTACTCAATAAGCGGGGAGCTGTTTTTT
once TRBJ1-6 TRBV4-1 - CASSQEGGPQSPLHF TGCGCCAGCAGCCAAGAGGGAGGGCCCCAGTCACCCCTCCACTTT
- TRBJ1-5 TRBV7-8 - CASSYDSNQPQHF TGTGCCAGCAGTTATGACAGCAATCAGCCCCAGCATTTT
- TRBJ2-7 TRBV19 TRBD1 CASSMEDRRISYEQYF TGTGCCAGTAGTATGGAGGACAGGAGAATTTCCTACGAGCAGTACTTC
- TRBJ1-4 TRBV5-1 TRBD1 CASSGTGGPNEKLFF TGCGCCAGCAGCGGGACAGGGGGCCCTAATGAAAAACTGTTTTTT
- TRBJ2-1 TRBV19 TRBD2 CASQLAGGTNEQFF TGTGCCAGCCAACTAGCGGGGGGAACTAATGAGCAGTTCTTC
- TRBJ1-2 TRBV18 TRBD1 CASSPNGDRDGYTF TGTGCCAGCTCACCGAACGGGGACAGGGATGGCTACACCTTC
- TRBJ2-7 TRBV5-6 - CASSLGSSYEQYF TGTGCCAGCAGCTTGGGCAGCTCCTACGAGCAGTACTTC
- TRBJ2-1 TRBV11-2 TRBD2 CASSLGLADNEQFF TGTGCCAGCAGCTTAGGGCTAGCGGACAATGAGCAGTTCTTC
few TRBJ2-2 TRBV5-4 TRBD1 CASSSDRGGTGELFF TGTGCCAGCAGCTCAGACAGGGGGGGCACCGGGGAGCTGTTTTTT
few TRBJ2-1 TRBV5-4 - CASSLMVDNEQFF TGTGCCAGCAGCTTGATGGTTGACAATGAGCAGTTCTTC
- TRBJ1-2 TRBV13 TRBD1 CASSLEGLDRVYGYTF TGTGCCAGCAGCCTAGAGGGGTTGGACAGGGTCTATGGCTACACCTTC
few TRBJ2-7 TRBV4-1 TRBD2 CASSFSPGGGPYEQYF TGCGCCAGCAGCTTCTCTCCTGGGGGAGGGCCCTACGAGCAGTACTTC
- TRBJ1-1 TRBV5-1 - CASSYGQGLNTEAFF TGCGCCAGCAGCTACGGACAAGGCTTGAACACTGAAGCTTTCTTT
few TRBJ1-1 TRBV5-1 - CASARREGGNTEAFF TGCGCCAGCGCCAGGAGGGAGGGGGGGAACACTGAAGCTTTCTTT
- TRBJ2-6 TRBV6-1 - CASIPARSGANVLTF TGTGCCAGCATCCCCGCCCGCTCTGGGGCCAACGTCCTGACTTTC
- TRBJ1-2 TRBV6-4 TRBD1 CASSVPPRDRGLVYGYTF TGTGCCAGCAGTGTCCCCCCCAGGGACAGGGGGCTTGTCTATGGCTACACCTTC
- TRBJ2-7 TRBV7-2 - CASSQFAEYEQYF TGCGCCAGCAGCCAATTTGCAGAGTACGAGCAGTACTTC
- TRBJ2-7 TRBV14 - CASSRFDSVYSYEQYF TGTGCCAGCAGCCGATTCGACAGCGTATACTCCTACGAGCAGTACTTC
few TRBJ2-3 TRBV4-3 - CASSQDTDTQYF TGCGCCAGCAGCCAAGACACAGATACGCAGTATTTT
- TRBJ2-7 TRBV18 TRBD2 CASSPFASGSTSSRYEQYF TGTGCCAGCTCACCATTCGCTAGCGGGAGTACGTCTAGTCGGTACGAGCAGTACTTC
- TRBJ2-7 TRBV7-2 - CASSFSTGEQYF TGTGCCAGCAGCTTCTCGACCGGAGAGCAGTACTTC
- TRBJ2-5 TRBV6-5 - CASSYEGFETQYF TGTGCCAGCAGTTACGAGGGTTTTGAGACCCAGTACTTC
- TRBJ1-5 TRBV7-8 - CASSLRVSGLGQPQHF TGTGCCAGCAGCTTACGTGTCTCGGGGTTGGGTCAGCCCCAGCATTTT
- TRBJ2-2 TRBV28 - CASSPGTVITGELFF TGTGCCAGCAGTCCCGGGACCGTAATCACCGGGGAGCTGTTTTTT
- TRBJ2-2 TRBV2 - CASSDHGGGAANGELFF TGTGCCAGCAGCGATCACGGTGGGGGGGCAGCTAACGGGGAGCTGTTTTTT
- TRBJ2-5 TRBV5-8 TRBD2 CASSLVLAGGLETQYF TGTGCCAGCAGCTTGGTCCTAGCGGGAGGGCTCGAGACCCAGTACTTC
- TRBJ2-3 TRBV27 - CASTPFESTSTDTQYF TGTGCCAGCACTCCTTTCGAGTCAACTAGCACAGATACGCAGTATTTT
- TRBJ2-1 TRBV28 TRBD2 CASRLTSGIDNEQFF TGTGCCAGCAGACTTACTAGCGGGATTGATAATGAGCAGTTCTTC
- TRBJ2-7 TRBV2 - CASSEDRETAYEQYF TGTGCCAGCAGTGAAGATAGGGAGACCGCATACGAGCAGTACTTC
- TRBJ2-5 TRBV19 - CARAHAGYQETQYF TGTGCCAGGGCTCATGCGGGGTACCAAGAGACCCAGTACTTC
- TRBJ2-6 TRBV4-3 TRBD1 CASSQRQGRSGANVLTF TGCGCCAGCAGCCAAAGACAGGGGAGGTCTGGGGCCAACGTCCTGACTTTC
- TRBJ2-7 TRBV30 - CAWSVGSYEQYF TGTGCCTGGAGTGTAGGATCCTACGAGCAGTACTTC
- TRBJ2-6 TRBV5-1 - CASSLDGGAGANVLTF TGCGCCAGCAGCTTGGACGGGGGCGCTGGGGCCAACGTCCTGACTTTC
once TRBJ2-3 TRBV6-1 - CASSEARVGTDTQYF TGTGCCAGCAGTGAAGCAAGGGTAGGCACAGATACGCAGTATTTT
few TRBJ1-6 TRBV9 - CASSVESTGNSPLHF TGTGCCAGCAGCGTAGAATCGACTGGGAATTCACCCCTCCACTTT
- TRBJ1-1 TRBV11-3 - CASSPGEHTEAFF TGTGCCAGCAGCCCCGGAGAGCACACTGAAGCTTTCTTT
- TRBJ2-7 TRBV7-8 - CASSPNYDRSYEQYF TGTGCCAGCAGCCCGAACTACGACAGGAGCTACGAGCAGTACTTC
few TRBJ2-1 TRBV4-1 - CASSRSQGSYNEQFF TGCGCCAGCAGCCGCTCTCAGGGGTCCTACAATGAGCAGTTCTTC
- TRBJ2-7 TRBV29-1 - CSVEDSPNEQYF TGCAGCGTTGAGGACAGCCCTAACGAGCAGTACTTC
- TRBJ2-6 TRBV19 TRBD1 CASSIAGTGIGANVLTF TGTGCCAGTAGTATAGCCGGGACAGGGATTGGGGCCAACGTCCTGACTTTC
few TRBJ2-2 TRBV23-1 - CASSQSTLYTGELFF TGCGCCAGCAGTCAATCGACCCTCTACACCGGGGAGCTGTTTTTT
- TRBJ2-5 TRBV6-1 TRBD2 CASSGLAGDLQETQYF TGTGCCAGCAGTGGACTAGCGGGGGACCTACAAGAGACCCAGTACTTC
- TRBJ1-1 TRBV19 - CASSMPQGTNTEAFF TGTGCCAGTAGTATGCCCCAGGGGACCAACACTGAAGCTTTCTTT
- TRBJ1-1 TRBV7-3 - CASSFGLNTEAFF TGTGCCAGCAGCTTTGGGCTGAACACTGAAGCTTTCTTT
large TRBJ2-2 TRBV25-1 TRBD1 CASSDGTATGELFF TGTGCCAGCAGTGACGGGACAGCCACCGGGGAGCTGTTTTTT
- TRBJ1-1 TRBV5-5 - CASSLGQIGTEAFF TGTGCCAGCAGCTTGGGACAGATAGGCACTGAAGCTTTCTTT
- TRBJ2-5 TRBV7-8 TRBD1 CASSFPGTGGSKETQYF TGTGCCAGCAGCTTCCCCGGGACAGGGGGTTCTAAAGAGACCCAGTACTTC
once TRBJ1-1 TRBV6-5 TRBD1 CARQGAVNTEAFF TGTGCCAGACAGGGGGCGGTGAACACTGAAGCTTTCTTT
- TRBJ1-2 TRBV19 - CASSIDHRGGYTF TGTGCCAGTAGTATAGATCATCGGGGGGGCTACACCTTC